These 11 T cell receptor beta chains share one sample of origin, sequenced in a study of blood T cells in healthy people across ages. A J-beta primer mix and a sample-barcoded 5' primer were used in a second PCR of about 7 to 12 cycles. TCRdb redid the calling of the 5' RACE reads with MiXCR, one entry per CDR3 protein. Among around 1,500,000 distinct CDR3 sequences listed, about 43% were seen once. Sequencing was performed on blood. The receptors come from a young woman in good health.

This clonotype was counted a few times. The chain employs TRBV7-2 and TRBJ2-1; 9 bases match TRBD2. The junction had 6 bases not matched to a gene; V was cut back by 3 bases and J by 6 bases. This CDR3 is 15 amino acids long. Per germline, CDR1 SGHTA and CDR2 FQGNSA. DNA for the CDR3: TGTGCCAGCAGCTTCTCTAGCGGGAACCGCAATGAGCAGTTCTTC. Its translation: CASSFSSGNRNEQFF.

This clonotype has a single count. This chain links TRBV4-1 with TRBJ1-1; possible D gene TRBD1, 5 bases. Germline V gene sequence: CDR1 MGHRA, CDR2 YSYEKL. The CDR3 length is 15 residues. Trimming took off 0 bases at V and 4 bases at J, with 12 bases between the two ends. The CDR3 is CASSQEWGKSTEAFF. In DNA form, the CDR3 reads TGCGCCAGCAGCCAAGAGTGGGGGAAGAGCACTGAAGCTTTCTTT.

V usage is TRBV5-5 and J usage is TRBJ2-5; 7 positions match TRBD1. The germline gives CDR1 SGHKS, CDR2 YYEKEE (reference sequence). With V trimmed by 0 bases and J by 11 bases, 19 bases remained unmatched. CDR3 length equals 17 residues. CDR3 sequence reads: CASSLAWTGVGYNEQYF. CDR3 sequence (DNA): TGTGCCAGCAGCTTGGCTTGGACAGGAGTCGGGTACAATGAGCAGTACTTC.

V and J are TRBV27 and TRBJ2-7; maybe TRBD2 (5 bases). The CDR3 is 16 amino acids. The germline CDR1 and CDR2 sequences are MNHEY and SMNVEV (reference sequence). Trimming removed 2 bases from V and 6 bases from J, with 20 bases in between. The CDR3, as DNA: TGTGCCAGCAGTTTAAAGGACTCCCGCCAGCCGGGCGAGCAGTACTTC. It translates to CASSLKDSRQPGEQYF.

This chain uses TRBV13 with TRBJ1-6; no reliable D call. Germline V gene lookup returns CDR1 PRHDT and CDR2 FYEKMQ (reference sequence). V dropped 1 base and J dropped 7 bases, with 14 bases sitting between them. CDR3 length: 16 residues. The CDR3 coding sequence is TGTGCCAGCAGCTTAGAAGCGGGCACGAAAAATTCACCCCTCCACTTT. This encodes CASSLEAGTKNSPLHF.

V and J are TRBV4-1 and TRBJ1-5; 7 bases are shared with TRBD1. The CDR3 sequence is 15 residues long. The germline CDR1 and CDR2 sequences are MGHRA and YSYEKL. Trimming at V came to 6 bases and at J to 2 bases, leaving 7 bases not matched to a gene. CDR3 loop: CASSAGGGGNQPQHF. Written as DNA, the CDR3 is TGCGCCAGCAGTGCAGGGGGGGGTGGCAATCAGCCCCAGCATTTT.

This clonotype was seen a handful of times. This rearrangement joins TRBV20-1 to TRBJ2-1; D remains unclear. The length of the CDR3 is 14 residues. V was pared by 1 base and J by 10 bases, with 17 bases between. CDR1 and CDR2 from the germline V gene are DFQATT and SNEGSKA (reference sequence). CDR3 protein: CSARVAGPLSEQFF. In nucleotides, the CDR3 is TGCAGTGCTAGAGTTGCAGGACCTTTGAGCGAGCAGTTCTTC.

This clonotype was seen a few times. The chain joins TRBV6-5 to TRBJ2-3; D not certain. Germline V gene data show CDR1 as MNHEY and CDR2 as SVGAGI. The CDR3 is made up of 15 amino acids. Trimming stripped 6 bases from V and 3 bases from J, with 16 bases between. This CDR3 is CASSQDLPSTDTQYF. DNA for the CDR3: TGTGCCAGCAGCCAAGACTTACCTTCTACAGATACGCAGTATTTT.

The chain employs TRBV20-1 and TRBJ2-3, with 9 bases identical to TRBD2. With V trimmed by 4 bases and J by 4 bases, 6 bases remained unmatched. Looked up from germline, CDR1 is DFQATT and CDR2 is SNEGSKA (reference sequence). This CDR3 spans 14 amino acids. CDR3 sequence (DNA): TGCAGTGCTAAATGGCGGGGGGGCGCAGATACGCAGTATTTT. Its translation is CSAKWRGGADTQYF.

In this sample, this clonotype turned up a few times. Sequence at one end of the junction differs from germline and may be a read error. The chain carries TRBV28 and TRBJ2-1, with 8 bases aligning to TRBD2. The CDR3 is 16 amino acids. CDR1 and CDR2 from the germline V gene are MDHEN and SYDVKM. CDR3 protein: CAGSLSAGVNYNEQFF. CDR3 sequence (DNA): TGTGCCGGCAGTCTATCAGCGGGAGTGAACTACAATGAGCAGTTCTTC.

Only a few counts were recorded for this clonotype. The genes are TRBV6-5 and TRBJ2-7; TRBD1 matches 8 bases. Germline-derived CDR1 and CDR2 are MNHEY and SVGAGI. V shed 6 bases and J 3 bases; nucleotides not matched to a gene: 4. The CDR3 covers 13 residues. The CDR3 reads CASRSDRDYEQYF. CDR3 nucleotide sequence: TGTGCCAGCAGGTCGGACAGGGACTACGAGCAGTACTTC.